This T cell receptor (beta chain) originates from a study of glioma-infiltrating T cells after dendritic cell vaccination. At the level of the study: Patients had newly diagnosed or recurrent glioblastoma and received dendritic cell vaccines.

Described time point: after dendritic cell vaccination, including at tumor progression/relapse. PBMC sampling occurred before vaccination, two weeks after the third dose, and at progression. TCRB CDR3 was amplified from 2 ug genomic DNA or less. Primers: 60 V beta forward and 13 J beta reverse. Clones were read by immunoSEQ multiplex PCR, and TCRdb kept only the in-frame ones, dropping some. The repertoire holds approximately 50,000 clones, around nine tenths seen once, with around 5% in the top ten. V was pared by 6 bases and J by 0 bases, with 14 bases between. This CDR3 is built from 15 residues. Germline assignment: CDR1 ENHRY and CDR2 SYGVKD.

This receptor was obtained from a human donor with glioblastoma. This chain joins TRBV10-3 and TRBJ1-1, with a tentative D call TRBD1 (6 bases). The input for sequencing was blood, taken after dendritic cell vaccination. CDR3: CAIRSQQGLNTEAFF. The CDR3 DNA is TGTGCCATCAGATCTCAACAGGGCTTGAACACTGAAGCTTTCTTT.